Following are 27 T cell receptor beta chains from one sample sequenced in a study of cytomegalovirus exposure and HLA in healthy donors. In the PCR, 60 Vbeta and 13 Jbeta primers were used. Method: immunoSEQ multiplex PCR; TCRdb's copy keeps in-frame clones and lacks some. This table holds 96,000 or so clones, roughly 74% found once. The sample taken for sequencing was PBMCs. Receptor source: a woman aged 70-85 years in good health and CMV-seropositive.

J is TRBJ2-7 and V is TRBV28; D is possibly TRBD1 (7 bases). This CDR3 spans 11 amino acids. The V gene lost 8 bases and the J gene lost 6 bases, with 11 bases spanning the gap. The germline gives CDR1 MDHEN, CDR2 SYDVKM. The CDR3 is CASQGGREQYF. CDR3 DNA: TGTGCCAGCCAGGGGGGCCGCGAGCAGTACTTC.

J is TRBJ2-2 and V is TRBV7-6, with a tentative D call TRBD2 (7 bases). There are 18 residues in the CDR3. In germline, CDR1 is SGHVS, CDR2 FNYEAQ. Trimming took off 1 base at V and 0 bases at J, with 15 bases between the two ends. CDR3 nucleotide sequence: TGTGCCAGCAGCTTAGTTGGGGGGGCAGGAACGAACACCGGGGAGCTGTTTTTT. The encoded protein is CASSLVGGAGTNTGELFF.

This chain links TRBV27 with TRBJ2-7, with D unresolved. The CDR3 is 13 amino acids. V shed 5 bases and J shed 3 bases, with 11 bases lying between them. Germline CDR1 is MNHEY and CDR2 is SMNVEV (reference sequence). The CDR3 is CASSPTPGYEQYF. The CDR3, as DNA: TGTGCCAGCAGTCCTACGCCGGGCTACGAGCAGTACTTC.

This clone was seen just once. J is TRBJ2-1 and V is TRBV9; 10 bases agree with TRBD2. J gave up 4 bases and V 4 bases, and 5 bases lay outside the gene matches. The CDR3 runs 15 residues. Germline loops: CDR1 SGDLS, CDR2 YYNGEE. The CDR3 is CASSLSGGDYNEQFF. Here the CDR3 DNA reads TGTGCCAGCAGCCTGAGCGGGGGGGATTACAATGAGCAGTTCTTC. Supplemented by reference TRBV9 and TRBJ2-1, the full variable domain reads DSGVTQTPKHLITATGQRVTLRCSPRSGDLSVYWYQQSLDQGLQFLIQYYNGEERAKGNILERFSAQQFPDLHSELNLSSLELGDSALYFCASSLSGGDYNEQFFGPGTRLTVL.

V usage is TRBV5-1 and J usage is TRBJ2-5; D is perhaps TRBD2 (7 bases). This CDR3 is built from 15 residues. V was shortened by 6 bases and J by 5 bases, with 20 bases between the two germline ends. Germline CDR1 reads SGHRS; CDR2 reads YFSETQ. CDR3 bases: TGCGCCAGCACCTATAGGGGGGGACCGGGGGAGACCCAGTACTTC. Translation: CASTYRGGPGETQYF. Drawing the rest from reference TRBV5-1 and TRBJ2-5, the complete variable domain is KAGVTQTPRYLIKTRGQQVTLSCSPISGHRSVSWYQQTPGQGLQFLFEYFSETQRNKGNFPGRFSGRQFSNSRSEMNVSTLELGDSALYLCASTYRGGPGETQYFGPGTRLLVL.

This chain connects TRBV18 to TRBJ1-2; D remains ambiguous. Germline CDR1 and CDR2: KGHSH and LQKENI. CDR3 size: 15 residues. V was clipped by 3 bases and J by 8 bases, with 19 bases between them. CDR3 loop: CASSPGRLAMGGYTF. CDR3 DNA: TGTGCCAGCTCACCTGGGAGACTAGCCATGGGCGGCTACACCTTC.

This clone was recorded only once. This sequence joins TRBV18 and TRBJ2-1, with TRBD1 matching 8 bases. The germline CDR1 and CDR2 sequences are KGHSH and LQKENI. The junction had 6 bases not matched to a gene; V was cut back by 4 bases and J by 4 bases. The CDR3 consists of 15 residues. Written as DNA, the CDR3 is TGTGCCAGCTCACATTCAGGGGGCTCGTACAATGAGCAGTTCTTC. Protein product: CASSHSGGSYNEQFF.

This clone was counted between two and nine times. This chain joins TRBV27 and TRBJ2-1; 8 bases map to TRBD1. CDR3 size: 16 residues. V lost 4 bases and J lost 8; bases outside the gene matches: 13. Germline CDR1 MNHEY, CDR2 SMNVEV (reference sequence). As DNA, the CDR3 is TGTGCCAGCAGTTCCAGGGGGCAGGGGGCGTACGATGAGCAGTTCTTC. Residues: CASSSRGQGAYDEQFF.

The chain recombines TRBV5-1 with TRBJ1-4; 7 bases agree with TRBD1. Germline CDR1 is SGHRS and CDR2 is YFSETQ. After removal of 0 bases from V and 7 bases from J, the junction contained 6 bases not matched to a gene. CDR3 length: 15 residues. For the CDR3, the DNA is TGCGCCAGCAGCTTGGCCGGGAACAGGGGTGAAAAACTGTTTTTT. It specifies CASSLAGNRGEKLFF.

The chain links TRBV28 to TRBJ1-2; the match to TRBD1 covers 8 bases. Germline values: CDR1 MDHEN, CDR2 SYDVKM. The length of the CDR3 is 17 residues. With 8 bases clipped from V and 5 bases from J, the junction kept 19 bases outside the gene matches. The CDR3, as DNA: TGTGCCAGCGGCCAACCAAGGACAGGGTCTCGTGGGTATGGCTACACCTTC. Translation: CASGQPRTGSRGYGYTF.

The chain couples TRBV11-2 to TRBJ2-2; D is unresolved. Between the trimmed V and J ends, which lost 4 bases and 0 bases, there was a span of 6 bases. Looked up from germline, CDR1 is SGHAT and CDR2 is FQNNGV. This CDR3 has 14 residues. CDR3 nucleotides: TGTGCCAGCAGCTACACAGCGAACACCGGGGAGCTGTTTTTT. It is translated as CASSYTANTGELFF.

The CDR3 loop reads CASSLQGFGDNEKLFF. CDR3 DNA: TGTGCCAGCAGTCTCCAGGGTTTTGGGGATAATGAAAAACTGTTTTTT. The V and J genes are TRBV28 and TRBJ1-4; TRBD1 might be the D (5 bases). The CDR3 spans 16 residues. Germline values: CDR1 MDHEN, CDR2 SYDVKM. The germline V and J ends were trimmed by 5 bases and 4 bases, with 17 bases remaining between them.

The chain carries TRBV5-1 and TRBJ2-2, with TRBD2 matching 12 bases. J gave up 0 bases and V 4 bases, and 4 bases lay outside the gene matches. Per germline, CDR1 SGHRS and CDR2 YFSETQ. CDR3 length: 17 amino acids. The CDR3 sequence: CASSGTSGQANTGELFF. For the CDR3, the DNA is TGCGCCAGCAGCGGGACTAGCGGGCAGGCGAACACCGGGGAGCTGTTTTTT. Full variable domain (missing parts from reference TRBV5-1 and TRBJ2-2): KAGVTQTPRYLIKTRGQQVTLSCSPISGHRSVSWYQQTPGQGLQFLFEYFSETQRNKGNFPGRFSGRQFSNSRSEMNVSTLELGDSALYLCASSGTSGQANTGELFFGEGSRLTVL.

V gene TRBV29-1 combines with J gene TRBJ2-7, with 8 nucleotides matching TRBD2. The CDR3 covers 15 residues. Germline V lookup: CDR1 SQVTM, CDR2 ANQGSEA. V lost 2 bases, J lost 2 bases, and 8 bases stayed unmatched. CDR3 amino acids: CSVERFSGTTYEQYF. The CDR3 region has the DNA TGCAGCGTTGAAAGGTTTAGCGGGACCACCTACGAGCAGTACTTC.

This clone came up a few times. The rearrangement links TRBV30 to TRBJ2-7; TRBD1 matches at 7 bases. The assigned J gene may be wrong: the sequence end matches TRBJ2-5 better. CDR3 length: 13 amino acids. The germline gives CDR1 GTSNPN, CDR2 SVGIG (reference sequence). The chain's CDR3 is CAYEGGIRETQYF. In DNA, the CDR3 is TGTGCATACGAAGGGGGCATACGAGAGACCCAGTACTTC.

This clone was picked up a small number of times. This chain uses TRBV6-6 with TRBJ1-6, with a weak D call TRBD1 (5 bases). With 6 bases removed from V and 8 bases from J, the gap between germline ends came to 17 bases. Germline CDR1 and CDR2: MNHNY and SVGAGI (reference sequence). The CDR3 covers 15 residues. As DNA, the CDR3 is TGTGCCAGCAGCTCCATCGGGGGTCTAGATTCACCCCTCCACTTT. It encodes CASSSIGGLDSPLHF.

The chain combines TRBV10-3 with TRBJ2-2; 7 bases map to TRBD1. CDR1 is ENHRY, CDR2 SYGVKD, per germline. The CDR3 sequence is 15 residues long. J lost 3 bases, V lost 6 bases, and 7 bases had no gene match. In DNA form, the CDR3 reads TGTGCCATCAGACGACAGGGCGATTACACCGGGGAGCTGTTTTTT. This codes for CAIRRQGDYTGELFF.

The CDR3 region is CASSSGLPYEQYF. Here the CDR3 DNA reads TGTGCCAGCAGTTCAGGGCTACCCTACGAGCAGTACTTC. The rearrangement joins TRBV6-5 to TRBJ2-7, with D maybe TRBD1 (5 bases). In germline, CDR1 is MNHEY, CDR2 SVGAGI. There are 13 residues in the CDR3. Trimming left V 4 bases short and J 2 bases short, with 9 bases between.

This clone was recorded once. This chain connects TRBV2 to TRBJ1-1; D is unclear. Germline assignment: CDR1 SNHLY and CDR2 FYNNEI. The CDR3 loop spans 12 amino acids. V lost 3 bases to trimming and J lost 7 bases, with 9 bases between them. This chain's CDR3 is CASSETSFEAFF. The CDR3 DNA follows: TGTGCCAGCAGTGAGACAAGCTTTGAAGCTTTCTTT.

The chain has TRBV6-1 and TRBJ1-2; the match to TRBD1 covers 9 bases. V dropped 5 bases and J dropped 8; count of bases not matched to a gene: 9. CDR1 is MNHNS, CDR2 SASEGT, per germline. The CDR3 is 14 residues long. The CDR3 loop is CASSKTGGAYGYTF. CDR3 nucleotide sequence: TGTGCCAGCAGTAAAACAGGGGGCGCTTACGGCTACACCTTC.

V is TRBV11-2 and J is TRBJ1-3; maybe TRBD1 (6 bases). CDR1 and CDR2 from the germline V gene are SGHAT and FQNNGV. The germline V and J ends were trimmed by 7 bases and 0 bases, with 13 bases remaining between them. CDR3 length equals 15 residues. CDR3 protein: CASKNRALSGNTIYF. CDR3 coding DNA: TGTGCCAGCAAAAACAGGGCTCTCTCTGGAAACACCATATATTTT. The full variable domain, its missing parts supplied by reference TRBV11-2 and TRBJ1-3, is EAGVAQSPRYKIIEKRQSVAFWCNPISGHATLYWYQQILGQGPKLLIQFQNNGVVDDSQLPKDRFSAERLKGVDSTLKIQPAKLEDSAVYLCASKNRALSGNTIYFGEGSWLTVV.

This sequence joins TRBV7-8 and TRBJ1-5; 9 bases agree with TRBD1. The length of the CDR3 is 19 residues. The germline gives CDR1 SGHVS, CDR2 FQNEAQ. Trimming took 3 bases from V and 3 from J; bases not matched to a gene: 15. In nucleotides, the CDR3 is TGTGCCAGCAGCTTTGGGGCATCGACGGGACAGGGAGCCAATCAGCCCCAGCATTTT. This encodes CASSFGASTGQGANQPQHF.

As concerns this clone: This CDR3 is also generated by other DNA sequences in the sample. Here the CDR3 reads CASSKQIDSNSNQPQHF. CDR3 nucleotide sequence: TGTGCCAGTAGTAAACAAATCGACAGTAATAGCAATCAGCCCCAGCATTTT. The gene calls are TRBV19 and TRBJ1-5; D is perhaps TRBD1 (5 bases). Germline values: CDR1 LNHDA, CDR2 SQIVND (reference sequence). V lost 4 bases and J 0 bases, leaving 16 bases between the germline ends. This CDR3 spans 17 amino acids. Looking up the rest from reference TRBV19 and TRBJ1-5 gives the full variable domain: DGGITQSPKYLFRKEGQNVTLSCEQNLNHDAMYWYRQDPGQGLRLIYYSQIVNDFQKGDIAEGYSVSREKKESFPLTVTSAQKNPTAFYLCASSKQIDSNSNQPQHFGDGTRLSIL.

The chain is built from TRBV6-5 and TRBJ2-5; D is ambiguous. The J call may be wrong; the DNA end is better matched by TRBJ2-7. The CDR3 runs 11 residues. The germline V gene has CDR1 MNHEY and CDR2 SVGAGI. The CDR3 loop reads CASSTPYEQYF. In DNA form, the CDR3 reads TGTGCCAGCAGTACTCCCTACGAGCAGTACTTC.

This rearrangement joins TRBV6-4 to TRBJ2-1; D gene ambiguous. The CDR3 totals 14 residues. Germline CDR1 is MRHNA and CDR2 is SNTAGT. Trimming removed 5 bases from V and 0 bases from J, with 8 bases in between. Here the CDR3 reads CASSRGDSYNEQFF. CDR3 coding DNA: TGTGCCAGCAGTAGAGGCGACTCCTACAATGAGCAGTTCTTC.

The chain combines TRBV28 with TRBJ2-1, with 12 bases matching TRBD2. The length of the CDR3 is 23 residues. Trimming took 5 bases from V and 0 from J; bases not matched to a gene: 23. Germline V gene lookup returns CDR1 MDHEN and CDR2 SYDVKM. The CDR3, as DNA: TGTGCCAGCAGTCCCCGGTTCAAATCGACCGGGACTAGCGGGTTAAGCTCCTACAATGAGCAGTTCTTC. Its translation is CASSPRFKSTGTSGLSSYNEQFF.

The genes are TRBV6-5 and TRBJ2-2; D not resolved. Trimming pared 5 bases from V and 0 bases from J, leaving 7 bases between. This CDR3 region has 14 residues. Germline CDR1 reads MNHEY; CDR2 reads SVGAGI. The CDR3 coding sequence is TGTGCCAGCAGTCAGCAGGCGAACACCGGGGAGCTGTTTTTT. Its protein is CASSQQANTGELFF.